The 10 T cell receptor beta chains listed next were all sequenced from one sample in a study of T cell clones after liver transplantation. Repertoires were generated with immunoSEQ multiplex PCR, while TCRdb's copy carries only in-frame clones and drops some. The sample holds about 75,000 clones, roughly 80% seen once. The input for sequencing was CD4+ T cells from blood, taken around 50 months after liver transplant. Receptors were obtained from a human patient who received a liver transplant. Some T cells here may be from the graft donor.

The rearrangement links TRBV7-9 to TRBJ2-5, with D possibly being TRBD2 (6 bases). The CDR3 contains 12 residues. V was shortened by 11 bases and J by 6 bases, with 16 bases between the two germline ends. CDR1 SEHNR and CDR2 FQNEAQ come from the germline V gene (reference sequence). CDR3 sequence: CAAGRGLQTQYF. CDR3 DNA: TGTGCCGCCGGGCGGGGCCTACAGACCCAGTACTTC.

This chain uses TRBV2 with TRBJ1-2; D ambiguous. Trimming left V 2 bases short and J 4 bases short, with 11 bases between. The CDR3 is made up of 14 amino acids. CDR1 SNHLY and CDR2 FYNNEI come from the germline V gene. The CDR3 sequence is CASSELKDLYGYTF. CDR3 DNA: TGTGCCAGCAGTGAATTGAAGGATCTCTATGGCTACACCTTC.

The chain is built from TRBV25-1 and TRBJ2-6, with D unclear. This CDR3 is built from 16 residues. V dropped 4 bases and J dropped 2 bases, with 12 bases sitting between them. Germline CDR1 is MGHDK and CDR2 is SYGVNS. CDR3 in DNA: TGTGCCAGCAGTGGTTTACGTCCGGCTGGGGCCAACGTCCTGACTTTC. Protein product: CASSGLRPAGANVLTF. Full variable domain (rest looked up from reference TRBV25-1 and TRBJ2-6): EADIYQTPRYLVIGTGKKITLECSQTMGHDKMYWYQQDPGMELHLIHYSYGVNSTEKGDLSSESTVSRIRTEHFPLTLESARPSHTSQYLCASSGLRPAGANVLTFGAGSRLTVL.

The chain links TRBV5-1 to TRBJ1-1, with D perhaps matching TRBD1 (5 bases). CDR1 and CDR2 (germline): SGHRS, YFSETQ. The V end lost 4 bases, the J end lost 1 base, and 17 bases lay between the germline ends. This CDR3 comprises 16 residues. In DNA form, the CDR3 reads TGCGCCAGCAGCACCGACCCTCGGGGGGGGAACACTGAAGCTTTCTTT. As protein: CASSTDPRGGNTEAFF.

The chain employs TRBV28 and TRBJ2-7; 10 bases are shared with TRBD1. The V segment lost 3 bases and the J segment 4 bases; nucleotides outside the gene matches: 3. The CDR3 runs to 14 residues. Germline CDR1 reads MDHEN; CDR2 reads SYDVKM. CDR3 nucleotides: TGTGCCAGCAGTTTGACAGGGGGCTCATACGAGCAGTACTTC. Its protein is CASSLTGGSYEQYF.

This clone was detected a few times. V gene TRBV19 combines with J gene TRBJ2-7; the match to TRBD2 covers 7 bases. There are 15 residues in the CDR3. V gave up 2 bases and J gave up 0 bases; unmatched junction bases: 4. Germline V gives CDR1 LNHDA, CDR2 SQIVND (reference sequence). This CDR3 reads CASSISAGSSYEQYF. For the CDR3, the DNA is TGTGCCAGTAGTATATCAGCGGGGAGCTCCTACGAGCAGTACTTC. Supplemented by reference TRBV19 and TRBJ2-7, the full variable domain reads DGGITQSPKYLFRKEGQNVTLSCEQNLNHDAMYWYRQDPGQGLRLIYYSQIVNDFQKGDIAEGYSVSREKKESFPLTVTSAQKNPTAFYLCASSISAGSSYEQYFGPGTRLTVT.

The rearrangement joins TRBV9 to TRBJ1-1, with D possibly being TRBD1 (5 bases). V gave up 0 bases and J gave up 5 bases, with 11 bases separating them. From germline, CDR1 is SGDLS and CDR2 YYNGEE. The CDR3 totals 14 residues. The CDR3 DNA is TGTGCCAGCAGCGTAGGTCCCCAGGGTACTGAAGCTTTCTTT. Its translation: CASSVGPQGTEAFF.

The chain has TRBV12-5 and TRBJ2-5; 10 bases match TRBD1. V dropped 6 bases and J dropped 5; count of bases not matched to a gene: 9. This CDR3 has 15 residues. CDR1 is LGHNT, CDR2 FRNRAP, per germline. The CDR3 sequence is CASGPRDRGLETQYF. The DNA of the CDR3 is TGTGCTAGTGGCCCTCGGGACAGGGGCCTTGAGACCCAGTACTTC.

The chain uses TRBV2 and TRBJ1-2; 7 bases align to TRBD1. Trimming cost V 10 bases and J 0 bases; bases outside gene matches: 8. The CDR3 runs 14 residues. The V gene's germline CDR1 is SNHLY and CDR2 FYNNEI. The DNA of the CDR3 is TGTGCCAACAGCCTCGGGACAGCTAACTATGGCTACACCTTC. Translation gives CANSLGTANYGYTF.

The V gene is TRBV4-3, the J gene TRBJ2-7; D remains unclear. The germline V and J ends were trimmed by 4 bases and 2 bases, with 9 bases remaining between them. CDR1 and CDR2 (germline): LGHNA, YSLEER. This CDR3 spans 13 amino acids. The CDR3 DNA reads TGCGCCAGCAGCCGGTCAAGAACCTACGAGCAGTACTTC. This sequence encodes CASSRSRTYEQYF.